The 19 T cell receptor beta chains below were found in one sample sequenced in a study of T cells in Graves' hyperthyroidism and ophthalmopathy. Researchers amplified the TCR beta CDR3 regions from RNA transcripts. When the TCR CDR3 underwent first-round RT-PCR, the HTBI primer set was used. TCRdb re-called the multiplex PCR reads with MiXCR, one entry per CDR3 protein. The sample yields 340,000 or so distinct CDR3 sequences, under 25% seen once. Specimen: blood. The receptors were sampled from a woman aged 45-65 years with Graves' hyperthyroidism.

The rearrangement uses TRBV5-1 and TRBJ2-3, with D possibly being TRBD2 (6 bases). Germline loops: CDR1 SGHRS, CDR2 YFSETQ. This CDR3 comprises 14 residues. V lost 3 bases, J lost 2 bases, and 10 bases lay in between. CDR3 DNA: TGCGCCAGCAGCTCCACTAGCTACACAGATACGCAGTATTTT. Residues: CASSSTSYTDTQYF. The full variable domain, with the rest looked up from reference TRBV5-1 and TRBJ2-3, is KAGVTQTPRYLIKTRGQQVTLSCSPISGHRSVSWYQQTPGQGLQFLFEYFSETQRNKGNFPGRFSGRQFSNSRSEMNVSTLELGDSALYLCASSSTSYTDTQYFGPGTRLTVL.

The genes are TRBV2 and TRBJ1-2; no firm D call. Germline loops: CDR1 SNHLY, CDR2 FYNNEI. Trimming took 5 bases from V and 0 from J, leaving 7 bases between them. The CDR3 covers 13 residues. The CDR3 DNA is TGTGCCAGCAGTCCTAAAGCTAACTATGGCTACACCTTC. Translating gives CASSPKANYGYTF.

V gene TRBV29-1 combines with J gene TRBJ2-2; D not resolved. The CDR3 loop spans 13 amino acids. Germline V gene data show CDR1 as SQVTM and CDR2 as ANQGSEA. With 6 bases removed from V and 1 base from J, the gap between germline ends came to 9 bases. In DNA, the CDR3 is TGCAGCGTCATACGAGAGAACACCGGGGAGCTGTTTTTT. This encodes CSVIRENTGELFF.

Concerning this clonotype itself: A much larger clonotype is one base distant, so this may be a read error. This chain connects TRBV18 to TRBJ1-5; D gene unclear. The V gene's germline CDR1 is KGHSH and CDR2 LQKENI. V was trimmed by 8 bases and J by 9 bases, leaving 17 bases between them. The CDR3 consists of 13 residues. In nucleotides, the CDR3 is TGTGCCAGCCCACAAGCCAGCTTGCGGCCCCAGCATTTT. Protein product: CASPQASLRPQHF.

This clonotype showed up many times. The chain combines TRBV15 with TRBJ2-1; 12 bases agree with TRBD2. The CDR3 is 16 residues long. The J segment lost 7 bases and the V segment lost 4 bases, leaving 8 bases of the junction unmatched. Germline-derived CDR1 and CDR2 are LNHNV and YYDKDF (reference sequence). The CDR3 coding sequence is TGTGCCACCAGCACCATAAGACTAGCGGGAGCAAATGAGCAGTTCTTC. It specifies CATSTIRLAGANEQFF.

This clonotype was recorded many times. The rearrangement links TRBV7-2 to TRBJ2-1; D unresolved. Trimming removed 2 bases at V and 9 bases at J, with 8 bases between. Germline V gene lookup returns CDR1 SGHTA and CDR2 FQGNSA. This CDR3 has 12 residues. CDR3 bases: TGTGCCAGCAGCTTACCTATGCTTGAGCAGTTCTTC. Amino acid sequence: CASSLPMLEQFF.

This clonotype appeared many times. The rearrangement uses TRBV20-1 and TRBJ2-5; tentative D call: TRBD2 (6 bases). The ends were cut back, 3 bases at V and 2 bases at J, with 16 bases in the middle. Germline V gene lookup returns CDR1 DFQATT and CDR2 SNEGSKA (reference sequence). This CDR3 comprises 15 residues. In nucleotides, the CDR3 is TGCAGTGCTAGGATGGAGGGGATCAGGCAAGAGACCCAGTACTTC. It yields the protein CSARMEGIRQETQYF.

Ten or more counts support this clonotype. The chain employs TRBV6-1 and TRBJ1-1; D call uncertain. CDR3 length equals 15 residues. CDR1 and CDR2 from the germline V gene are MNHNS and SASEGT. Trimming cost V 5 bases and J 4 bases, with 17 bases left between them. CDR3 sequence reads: CASSPLTEPGTEAFF. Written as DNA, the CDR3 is TGTGCCAGCAGTCCTTTAACAGAACCTGGCACTGAAGCTTTCTTT.

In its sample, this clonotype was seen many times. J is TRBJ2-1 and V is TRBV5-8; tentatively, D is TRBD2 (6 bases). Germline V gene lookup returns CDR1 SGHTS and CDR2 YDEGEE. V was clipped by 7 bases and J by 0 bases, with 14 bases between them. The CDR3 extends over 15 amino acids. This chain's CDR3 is CASGHRGISYNEQFF. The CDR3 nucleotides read TGTGCCAGCGGCCACCGCGGGATCTCCTACAATGAGCAGTTCTTC.

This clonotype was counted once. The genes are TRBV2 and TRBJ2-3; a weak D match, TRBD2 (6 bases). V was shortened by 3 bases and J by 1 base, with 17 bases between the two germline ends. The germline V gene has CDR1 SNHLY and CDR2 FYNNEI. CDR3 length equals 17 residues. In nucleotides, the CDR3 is TGTGCCAGCAGTGATACCGTAGCGGCCACACGCACAGATACGCAGTATTTT. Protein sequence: CASSDTVAATRTDTQYF.

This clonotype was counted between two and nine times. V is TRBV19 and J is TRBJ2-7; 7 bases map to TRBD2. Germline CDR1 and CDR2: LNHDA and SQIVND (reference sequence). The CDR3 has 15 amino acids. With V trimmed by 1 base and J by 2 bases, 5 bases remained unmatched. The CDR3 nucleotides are TGTGCCAGTAGTATAGTCCTAGCGGCACCCTACGAGCAGTACTTC. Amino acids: CASSIVLAAPYEQYF.

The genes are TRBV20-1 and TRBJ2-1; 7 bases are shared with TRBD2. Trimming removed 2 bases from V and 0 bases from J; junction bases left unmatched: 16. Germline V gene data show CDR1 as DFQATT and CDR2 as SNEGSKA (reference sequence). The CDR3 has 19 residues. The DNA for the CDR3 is TGCAGTGCTAGACCCTTAATGGGAGGGCCAACGAGCTCCTACAATGAGCAGTTCTTC. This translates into CSARPLMGGPTSSYNEQFF.

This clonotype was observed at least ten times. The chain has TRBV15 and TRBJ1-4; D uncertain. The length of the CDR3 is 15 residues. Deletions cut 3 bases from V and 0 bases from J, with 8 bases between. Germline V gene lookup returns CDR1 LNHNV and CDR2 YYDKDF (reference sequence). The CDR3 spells CATSRRATTNEKLFF. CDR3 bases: TGTGCCACCAGCAGGAGGGCAACAACTAATGAAAAACTGTTTTTT.

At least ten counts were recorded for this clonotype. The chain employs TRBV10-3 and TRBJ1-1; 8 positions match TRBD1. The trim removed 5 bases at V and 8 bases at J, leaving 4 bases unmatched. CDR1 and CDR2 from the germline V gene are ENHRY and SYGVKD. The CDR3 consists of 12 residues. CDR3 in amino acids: CAISKTGAEAFF. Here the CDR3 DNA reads TGTGCCATCAGTAAGACAGGGGCGGAAGCTTTCTTT.

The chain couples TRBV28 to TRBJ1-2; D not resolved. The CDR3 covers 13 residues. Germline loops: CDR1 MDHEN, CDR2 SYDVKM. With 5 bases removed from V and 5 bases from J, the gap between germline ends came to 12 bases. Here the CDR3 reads CASSPRVLYGYTF. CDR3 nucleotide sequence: TGTGCCAGCAGTCCCCGGGTCTTATATGGCTACACCTTC.

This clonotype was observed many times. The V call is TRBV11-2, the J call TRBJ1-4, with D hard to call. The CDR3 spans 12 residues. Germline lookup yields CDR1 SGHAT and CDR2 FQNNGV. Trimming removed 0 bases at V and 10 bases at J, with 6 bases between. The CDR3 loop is CASSLDTLKLFF. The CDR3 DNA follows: TGTGCCAGCAGCTTAGATACACTAAAACTGTTTTTT.

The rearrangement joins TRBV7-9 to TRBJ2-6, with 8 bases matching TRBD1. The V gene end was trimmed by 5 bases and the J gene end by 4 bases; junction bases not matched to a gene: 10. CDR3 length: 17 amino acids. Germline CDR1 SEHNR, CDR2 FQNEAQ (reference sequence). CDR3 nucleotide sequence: TGTGCCAGCAGCACCGGACAGGGCCCCAGGGGGGCCAACGTCCTGACTTTC. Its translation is CASSTGQGPRGANVLTF.

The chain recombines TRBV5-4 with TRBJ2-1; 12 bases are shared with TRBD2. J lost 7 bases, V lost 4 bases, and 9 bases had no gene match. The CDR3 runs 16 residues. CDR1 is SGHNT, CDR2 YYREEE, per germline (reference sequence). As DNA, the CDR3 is TGTGCCAGCAGCCCTACTAGCGGGGGGCCGACGAATGAGCAGTTCTTC. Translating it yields CASSPTSGGPTNEQFF.

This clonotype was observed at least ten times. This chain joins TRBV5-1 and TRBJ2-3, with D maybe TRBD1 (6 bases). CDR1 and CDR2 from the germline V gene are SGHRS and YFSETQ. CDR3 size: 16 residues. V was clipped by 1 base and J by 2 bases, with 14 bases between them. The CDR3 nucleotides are TGCGCCAGCAGCTTGAAACAGGGTGGTTCCACAGATACGCAGTATTTT. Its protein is CASSLKQGGSTDTQYF.